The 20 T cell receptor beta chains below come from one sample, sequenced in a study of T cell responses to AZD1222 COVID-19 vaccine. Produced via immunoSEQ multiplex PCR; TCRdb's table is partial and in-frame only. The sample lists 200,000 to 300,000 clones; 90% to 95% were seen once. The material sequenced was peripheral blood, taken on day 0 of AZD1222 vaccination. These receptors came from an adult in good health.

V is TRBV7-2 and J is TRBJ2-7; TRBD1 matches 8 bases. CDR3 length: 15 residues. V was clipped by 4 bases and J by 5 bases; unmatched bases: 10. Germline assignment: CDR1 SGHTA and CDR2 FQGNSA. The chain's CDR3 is CASSSPLGQGNEQYF. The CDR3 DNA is TGTGCCAGCAGCTCACCCCTCGGACAGGGAAACGAGCAGTACTTC. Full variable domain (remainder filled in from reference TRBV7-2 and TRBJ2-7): GAGVSQSPSNKVTEKGKDVELRCDPISGHTALYWYRQSLGQGLEFLIYFQGNSAPDKSGLPSDRFSAERTGGSVSTLTIQRTQQEDSAVYLCASSSPLGQGNEQYFGPGTRLTVT.

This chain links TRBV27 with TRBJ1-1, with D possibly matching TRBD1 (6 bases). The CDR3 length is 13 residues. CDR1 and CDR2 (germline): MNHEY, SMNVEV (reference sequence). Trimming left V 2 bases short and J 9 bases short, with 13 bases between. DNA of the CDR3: TGTGCCAGCAGTTTAAGGGGGGCAGACAAAGCTTTCTTT. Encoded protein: CASSLRGADKAFF.

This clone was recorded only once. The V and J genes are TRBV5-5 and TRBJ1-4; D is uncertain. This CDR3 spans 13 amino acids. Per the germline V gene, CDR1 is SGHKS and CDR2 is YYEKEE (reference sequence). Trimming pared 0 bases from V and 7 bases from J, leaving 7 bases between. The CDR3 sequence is CASSLGVSEKLFF. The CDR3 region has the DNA TGTGCCAGCAGCTTGGGTGTTAGTGAAAAACTGTTTTTT.

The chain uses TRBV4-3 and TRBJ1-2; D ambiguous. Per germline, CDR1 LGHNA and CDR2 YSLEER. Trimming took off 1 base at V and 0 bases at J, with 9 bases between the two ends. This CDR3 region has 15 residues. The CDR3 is CASSQVRNTNYGYTF. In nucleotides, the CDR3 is TGCGCCAGCAGCCAAGTCAGGAATACTAACTATGGCTACACCTTC.

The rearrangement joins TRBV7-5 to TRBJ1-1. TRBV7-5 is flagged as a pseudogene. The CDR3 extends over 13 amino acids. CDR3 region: CARSTRWRNEAFF. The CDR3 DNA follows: TGTGCCAGAAGCACCCGGTGGCGGAATGAAGCTTTCTTT.

As DNA, the CDR3 is TGCAGCGTGGGGCAGGACAGGGACGAGCAGTACTTC. As protein: CSVGQDRDEQYF. This sequence joins TRBV29-1 and TRBJ2-7, with 8 bases fitting TRBD1. V shed 6 bases and J 5 bases; nucleotides not matched to a gene: 6. Germline CDR1 and CDR2: SQVTM and ANQGSEA. The CDR3 extends over 12 amino acids.

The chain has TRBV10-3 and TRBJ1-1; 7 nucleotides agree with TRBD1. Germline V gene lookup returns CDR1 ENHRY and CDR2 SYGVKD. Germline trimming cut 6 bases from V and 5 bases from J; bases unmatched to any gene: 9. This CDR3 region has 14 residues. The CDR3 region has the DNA TGTGCCATCAGAGACAGGGTCGGACTGACTGAAGCTTTCTTT. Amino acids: CAIRDRVGLTEAFF.

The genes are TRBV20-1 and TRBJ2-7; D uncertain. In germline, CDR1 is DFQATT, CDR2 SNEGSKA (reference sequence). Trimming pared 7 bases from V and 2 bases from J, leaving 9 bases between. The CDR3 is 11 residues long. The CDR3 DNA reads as TGCAGTGGTTTAATGACCTACGAGCAGTACTTC. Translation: CSGLMTYEQYF.

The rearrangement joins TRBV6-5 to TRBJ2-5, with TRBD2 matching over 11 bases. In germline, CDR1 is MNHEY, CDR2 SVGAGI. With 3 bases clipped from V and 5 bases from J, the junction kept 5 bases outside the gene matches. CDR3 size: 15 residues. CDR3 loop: CASSYSGGARETQYF. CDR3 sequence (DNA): TGTGCCAGCAGTTATAGCGGGGGGGCGCGGGAGACCCAGTACTTC.

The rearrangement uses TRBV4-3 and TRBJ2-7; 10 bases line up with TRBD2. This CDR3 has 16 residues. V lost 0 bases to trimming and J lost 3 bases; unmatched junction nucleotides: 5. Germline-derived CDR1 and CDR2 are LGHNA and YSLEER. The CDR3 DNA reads TGCGCCAGCAGCCAAGATCAGGCTAGCGGGGGCTACGAGCAGTACTTC. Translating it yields CASSQDQASGGYEQYF.

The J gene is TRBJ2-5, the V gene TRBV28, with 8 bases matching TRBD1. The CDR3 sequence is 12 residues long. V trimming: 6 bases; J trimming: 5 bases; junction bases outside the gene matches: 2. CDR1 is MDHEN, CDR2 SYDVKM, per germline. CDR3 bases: TGTGCCAGCAGCCGACAGGGGGAGACCCAGTACTTC. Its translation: CASSRQGETQYF.

DNA of the CDR3: TGTGCCAGCAAGTTACAGGGTAATGAAAAACTGTTTTTT. Protein sequence: CASKLQGNEKLFF. V gene TRBV3-1 (or the pseudogene TRBV3-2) combines with J gene TRBJ1-4; possibly TRBD1 for D (6 bases). The CDR3 is made up of 13 amino acids. Per germline, CDR1 LGHDT and CDR2 YNNKEL (reference sequence). Trimming removed 7 bases at V and 4 bases at J, with 10 bases between.

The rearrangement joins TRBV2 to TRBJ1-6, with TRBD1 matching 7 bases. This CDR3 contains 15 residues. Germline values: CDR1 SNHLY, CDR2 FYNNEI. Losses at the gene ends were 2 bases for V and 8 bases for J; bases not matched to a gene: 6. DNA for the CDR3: TGTGCCAGCAGTGAAAAGGTGACAGGGCATTCACCCCTCCACTTT. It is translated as CASSEKVTGHSPLHF.

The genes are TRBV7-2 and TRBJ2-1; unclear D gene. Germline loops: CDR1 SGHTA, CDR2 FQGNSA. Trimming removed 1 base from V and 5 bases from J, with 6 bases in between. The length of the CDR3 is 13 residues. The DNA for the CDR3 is TGTGCCAGCAGCTTAGGAGTAAACAATGAGCAGTTCTTC. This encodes CASSLGVNNEQFF.

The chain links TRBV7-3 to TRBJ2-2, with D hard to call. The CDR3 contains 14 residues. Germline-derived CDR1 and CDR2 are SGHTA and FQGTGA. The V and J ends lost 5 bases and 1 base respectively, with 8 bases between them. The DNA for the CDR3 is TGTGCCAGCAGCAGTGTCGGGAACACCGGGGAGCTGTTTTTT. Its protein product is CASSSVGNTGELFF.

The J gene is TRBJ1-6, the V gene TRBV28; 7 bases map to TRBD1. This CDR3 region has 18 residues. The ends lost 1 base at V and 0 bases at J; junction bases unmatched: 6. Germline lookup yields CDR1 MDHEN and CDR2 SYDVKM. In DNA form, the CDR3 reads TGTGCCAGCAGTTTATCACAGGGGTTCGGCTCCTATAATTCACCCCTCCACTTT. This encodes CASSLSQGFGSYNSPLHF.

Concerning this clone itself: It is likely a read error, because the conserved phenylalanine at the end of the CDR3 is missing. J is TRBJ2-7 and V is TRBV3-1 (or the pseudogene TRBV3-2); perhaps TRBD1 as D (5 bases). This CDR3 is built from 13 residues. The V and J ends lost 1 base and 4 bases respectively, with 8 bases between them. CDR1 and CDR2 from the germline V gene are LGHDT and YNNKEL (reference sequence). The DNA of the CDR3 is TGTGCCAGCAGCCAAGGGACATATTACGAGCAGTACCTC. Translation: CASSQGTYYEQYL.

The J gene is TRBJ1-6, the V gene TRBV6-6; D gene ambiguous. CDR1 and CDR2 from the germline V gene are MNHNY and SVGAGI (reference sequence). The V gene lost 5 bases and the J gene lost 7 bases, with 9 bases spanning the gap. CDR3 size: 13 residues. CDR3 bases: TGTGCCAGCAGTAACAACGGGAATTCACCCCTCCACTTT. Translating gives CASSNNGNSPLHF.

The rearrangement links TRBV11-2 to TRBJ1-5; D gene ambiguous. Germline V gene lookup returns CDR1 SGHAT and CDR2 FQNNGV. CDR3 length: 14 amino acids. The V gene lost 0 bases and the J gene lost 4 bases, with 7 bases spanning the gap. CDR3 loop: CASSLDWVNQPQHF. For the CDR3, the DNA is TGTGCCAGCAGCTTAGACTGGGTGAATCAGCCCCAGCATTTT.

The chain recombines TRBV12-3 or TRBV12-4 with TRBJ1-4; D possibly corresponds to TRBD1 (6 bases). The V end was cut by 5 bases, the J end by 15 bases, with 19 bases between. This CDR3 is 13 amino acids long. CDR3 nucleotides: TGTGCCAGCAGTCCCGGACAGCTAGGCGCGATGTTTTTT. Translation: CASSPGQLGAMFF.